The 11 T cell receptor beta chains presented below share a single source sample, sequenced in a study of blood T cells in healthy people across ages. The use of a sample-barcoded 5' primer and a J-beta primer mix characterized a second PCR of roughly 6 to 11 cycles. TCRdb passed the 5' RACE reads through MiXCR, listing each CDR3 protein once. The sample records about 670,000 distinct CDR3 sequences, over 40% being singletons. Sequenced: blood. Receptors originate from a man older than 75 in good health.

This clonotype was observed a single time. The germline gene is not matched at one end of the junction; a read error may be the cause. J is TRBJ1-1 and V is TRBV28; D is unresolved. The CDR3 has 14 amino acids. Germline CDR1 is MDHEN and CDR2 is SYDVKM. CDR3 coding DNA: TGTGCCAGCAGCCCCGCGAGACGAAACACTGAGGCTTTCTTT. It codes for CASSPARRNTEAFF.

The chain couples TRBV9 to TRBJ1-1; TRBD1 matches 8 bases. In germline, CDR1 is SGDLS, CDR2 YYNGEE. V was clipped by 4 bases and J by 10 bases; unmatched bases: 12. This CDR3 has 14 residues. CDR3 sequence (DNA): TGTGCCAGCAGCTCGGGTGTCGTGACAGGGGTAGCTTTCTTT. Protein sequence: CASSSGVVTGVAFF.

V is TRBV12-3 or TRBV12-4 and J is TRBJ1-2; tentative D call: TRBD1 (6 bases). V was trimmed by 5 bases and J by 3 bases, leaving 16 bases between them. CDR3 length equals 15 residues. This chain's CDR3 is CASSLGGGHHYGYTF. Here the CDR3 DNA reads TGTGCCAGCAGTCTAGGGGGGGGCCATCACTATGGCTACACCTTC.

This sequence joins TRBV3-1 and TRBJ1-5; 8 positions agree with TRBD1. The junction had 7 bases not matched to a gene; V was cut back by 6 bases and J by 6 bases. Germline CDR1 reads LGHDT; CDR2 reads YNNKEL (reference sequence). The CDR3 covers 14 residues. The CDR3 region has the DNA TGTGCCAGCAGACAGTCAGGGGGCACTCAGCCCCAGCATTTT. As protein: CASRQSGGTQPQHF.

A few counts support this clonotype. This chain connects TRBV7-2 to TRBJ2-1; tentative D call: TRBD2 (6 bases). The CDR3 length is 16 residues. Per the germline V gene, CDR1 is SGHTA and CDR2 is FQGNSA. The V end lost 1 base, the J end lost 0 bases, and 10 bases lay between the germline ends. Written as DNA, the CDR3 is TGTGCCAGCAGCTTAGGCGGGACCACCTCCTACAATGAGCAGTTCTTC. This codes for CASSLGGTTSYNEQFF.

This clonotype came up a few times. This chain uses TRBV28 with TRBJ1-1; TRBD1 agrees at 9 bases. Germline-derived CDR1 and CDR2 are MDHEN and SYDVKM. V lost 4 bases to trimming and J lost 5 bases; unmatched junction nucleotides: 8. The CDR3 contains 15 residues. The DNA of the CDR3 is TGTGCCAGCAGTTCCCCGACAGGGGGAGAAACTGAAGCTTTCTTT. Protein sequence: CASSSPTGGETEAFF.

This clonotype was observed a handful of times. This chain joins TRBV29-1 and TRBJ1-1; 7 bases line up with TRBD1. This CDR3 contains 14 residues. Germline values: CDR1 SQVTM, CDR2 ANQGSEA. V dropped 6 bases and J dropped 4; count of bases not matched to a gene: 11. CDR3 loop: CSVQQGWGSTEAFF. The CDR3 DNA is TGCAGCGTGCAACAGGGGTGGGGGAGCACTGAAGCTTTCTTT.

The V call is TRBV3-1, the J call TRBJ2-1; D gene unclear. The CDR3 totals 13 residues. Trimming stripped 1 base from V and 6 bases from J, with 7 bases between. Germline CDR1 is LGHDT and CDR2 is YNNKEL (reference sequence). CDR3 amino acids: CASSQAPINEQFF. As DNA, the CDR3 is TGTGCCAGCAGCCAAGCACCAATCAATGAGCAGTTCTTC.

The chain couples TRBV9 to TRBJ2-7, with 8 bases identical to TRBD1. In germline, CDR1 is SGDLS, CDR2 YYNGEE. The CDR3 consists of 16 residues. V shed 4 bases, J shed 4 bases, and the junction held 13 bases outside the gene matches. The CDR3 sequence is CASSFRSGTGAYEQYF. CDR3 in DNA: TGTGCCAGCAGCTTTCGATCCGGGACAGGCGCATACGAGCAGTACTTC.

The chain has TRBV7-9 and TRBJ2-7, with 9 bases matching TRBD1. Germline V gene data show CDR1 as SEHNR and CDR2 as FQNEAQ (reference sequence). V was clipped by 4 bases and J by 5 bases; unmatched bases: 6. This CDR3 region has 14 residues. CDR3: CASSYDRGVHEQYF. The CDR3 DNA reads as TGTGCCAGCAGCTATGACAGGGGGGTCCACGAGCAGTACTTC.

V gene TRBV20-1 combines with J gene TRBJ2-1, with 11 positions matching TRBD2. TRBJ2-7 matches the DNA end more closely, so the J call is doubtful. The CDR3 runs 20 residues. Germline V lookup: CDR1 DFQATT, CDR2 SNEGSKA (reference sequence). This chain's CDR3 is CSARATGLAGGLRSYNEQYF. For the CDR3, the DNA is TGCAGTGCTAGAGCCACAGGGCTAGCGGGGGGCTTAAGGTCCTACAATGAGCAGTACTTC.